The T cell receptor (beta chain) under discussion was sequenced for a study of Graves' ophthalmopathy and Graves' hyperthyroidism (dated by TCRdb to 2017 to 2018). Regarding the research as a whole: Peripheral blood samples were taken at the time of initial diagnosis, before any treatment was given. The study used signatures of the TCR beta repertoire to tell Graves' ophthalmopathy apart from Graves' hyperthyroidism and to predict which patients would progress to ophthalmopathy. In total, some 130 blood samples were TCR-sequenced: 40 to 45 ophthalmopathy, around 75 hyperthyroidism and about 17 hyperthyroidism-to-ophthalmopathy patients. To explore V-J signatures that distinguish ophthalmopathy from hyperthyroidism, a discovery set of roughly 98 patients was enrolled, made up of 40 to 45 with ophthalmopathy and roughly 57 with stable hyperthyroidism. The independent validation cohort included 18 hyperthyroidism patients plus 17 patients who later progressed from hyperthyroidism to ophthalmopathy. T-cell repertoires of thyroid tissue and blood were compared in a handful of hyperthyroidism patients. After sampling, hyperthyroidism patients received methimazole starting at 30 mg daily, and ophthalmopathy patients received high-dose intravenous methylprednisolone. For training and testing, the 100 or so patients in the discovery cohort were randomly divided in a 7:3 ratio.

Concerning this clonotype itself: Its antigen remains undetermined. Base qualities are missing; no much larger clone stands one base away.

Inclusive of the bounding cysteine and phenylalanine, the CDR3 is 14 residues long. Only the CDR3 region is kept as DNA, spanning 42 bases read in frame from base 1. Taken from the germline V gene, the CDR1 and CDR2 loops are SQVTM and ANQGSEA. Ends trimmed: V by 4 bases, J by 4 bases; bases unmatched to a gene: 8. General conclusions and limits of the study: No statistical method was used to set the sample size in advance, and the investigators knew which group each participant was assigned to. The 13-signature model separated ophthalmopathy from stable hyperthyroidism with 85% to 90% sensitivity and 81% to 82% specificity in cross-validation, and 80%/75% in the test set. In validation, the model predicted ophthalmopathy progression with about 70% sensitivity and approximately 72% specificity; some 13 predicted patients were CT-confirmed with GO in a median of roughly 6.8 months. Most of the expanded thyroid clonotypes with a frequency above 0.001 were also detected in blood, and it was suggested that the thyroid immune response may be reflected by blood repertoires.

For repertoire sequencing, TCR beta CDR3 regions were amplified from RNA transcripts. HTBI primers and the Qiagen OneStep RT-PCR kit were used in a first-round RT-PCR, which was followed by a second-round multiplex PCR, size selection and purification. The libraries underwent paired-end sequencing with 100 bp reads on an Illumina HiSeq2000. On the study's bioinformatics: SOAPnuke was used for read processing, and reads with adapters, uncalled bases, a mean Phred below 15, or no exact constant-primer or identifier match were discarded. COPE v1.2.5 was used to merge high-quality paired reads. Unique nucleotide sequences were defined as clonotypes and aligned to IMGT TRB V, D and J references using MiTCR v1.1. Analysis was restricted to V-J combinations with a frequency above 0.0001, which covered 99% to 99.2% of repertoires. For each V-J combination, a TCR clonal expansion and chaos score was defined as the ratio of F50 clonal expansion to chaos observed in the TCRdist matrix. Welch's t-statistics and random forest were used to reduce the features to about twelve V-J combinations, which were then used as input to a naive Bayes classifier. Thyroid-blood repertoire similarity was quantified with the Morisita-Horn index. The public reads were reprocessed in TCRdb via fastp at Q25 and MiXCR, keeping in-frame beta chains. Each CDR3 protein gets just one entry, which takes the most common genes and DNA from the rows behind it. TCRdb, rather than the study authors, made the V and J calls. Across this sample there are about 220,000 distinct CDR3 sequences, with around a fifth seen only once. The top ten clones comprise about 46% of the sample.

Patients with ophthalmopathy had moderately to severely active disease, with a Clinical Activity Score of 3 or more, a NOSPECS grade of 4 or more, and a disease duration of less than 3 months. Patients were excluded if they had other autoimmune diseases, uncontrolled infections, pregnancy or lactation. Diagnosis relied on clinical symptoms, serum thyroxine, TRAb, thyroid ultrasound and orbital computed tomography. Using Ficoll-Paque density gradient centrifugation, PBMCs were isolated from 8.5 to 10 ml of fresh peripheral blood. Trizol reagent was used to extract the total RNA, and its quality was then checked on an Agilent 2100 Bioanalyzer.

Sequenced input: peripheral blood. This chain joins TRBV29-1 to TRBJ2-7; 9 bases in the middle match TRBD2. This TCR was sampled from a woman aged 50 to 60 with Graves' ophthalmopathy. Donor details come from another sample of the same person, matched by shared clones. The CDR3 sequence is CSVGSAGGIYEQYF. The nucleotide sequence is given as TGCAGCGTTGGTTCTGCGGGAGGGATTTACGAGCAGTACTTC.